The next 22 T cell receptor beta chains were all read from a single sample in a study of human T cells and chemical hapten exposure. TCRdb processed the RACE reads anew with MiXCR; each CDR3 protein has one entry. The profile shows approximately 340,000 distinct CDR3 sequences, approximately 6.9% of them singletons. Noted time point: patch test 1, 2 weeks after DPC sensitization. Treatment noted: therapeutic diphenylcyclopropenone sensitization with weekly scalp DPC. The specimen comprised whole blood, sampled in connection with sensitization to the hapten diphenylcyclopropenone (DPC). These receptors came from a woman aged 18-30 years with alopecia areata. Some clones in this sample may be carry-over from other donors' samples.

The rearrangement links TRBV29-1 to TRBJ2-7; 10 positions match TRBD1. The CDR3 contains 14 residues. Looked up from germline, CDR1 is SQVTM and CDR2 is ANQGSEA. CDR3 sequence reads: CTQDRDRGEGEQYF. The DNA for the CDR3 is TGCACCCAGGACCGGGACAGGGGTGAGGGCGAGCAGTACTTC.

This clonotype has a handful of counts. The V call is TRBV7-2, the J call TRBJ1-5, with D unresolved. The germline CDR1 and CDR2 sequences are SGHTA and FQGNSA. This CDR3 is 15 amino acids long. V lost 3 bases and J lost 6, with 15 bases in between. The CDR3 DNA reads TGTGCCAGCAGCTTCGCTTCAACGGCGGGTCAGCCCCAGCATTTT. Its protein is CASSFASTAGQPQHF.

The rearrangement links TRBV9 to TRBJ2-1, with D possibly matching TRBD2 (6 bases). The CDR3 loop spans 16 amino acids. The germline CDR1 and CDR2 sequences are SGDLS and YYNGEE. Trimming took 3 bases from V and 4 from J, leaving 17 bases between them. DNA for the CDR3: TGTGCCAGCAGCGGCCCGGCGGGGTCTGCTTACAATGAGCAGTTCTTC. This translates into CASSGPAGSAYNEQFF.

This clonotype was detected many times. The rearrangement uses TRBV25-1 and TRBJ2-7; D uncertain. This CDR3 has 11 amino acids. The V gene lost 2 bases and the J gene lost 6 bases, with 5 bases spanning the gap. Germline loops: CDR1 MGHDK, CDR2 SYGVNS. The CDR3 nucleotides are TGTGCCAGCAGTGAAGGGCTCGAGCAGTACTTC. Protein sequence: CASSEGLEQYF.

This clonotype showed up many times. The chain links TRBV6-4 to TRBJ2-2; D is unresolved. V was clipped by 8 bases and J by 0 bases, with 10 bases between them. The germline V gene has CDR1 MRHNA and CDR2 SNTAGT. This CDR3 contains 14 residues. The CDR3: CASQPGTNTGELFF. The CDR3 nucleotides are TGTGCCAGCCAACCTGGGACGAACACCGGGGAGCTGTTTTTT.

This clonotype appeared a few times. The chain carries TRBV7-2 and TRBJ1-1; D gene uncertain. Trimming cost V 1 base and J 3 bases, with 9 bases left between them. This CDR3 is 14 amino acids long. Germline assignment: CDR1 SGHTA and CDR2 FQGNSA. CDR3 in DNA: TGTGCCAGCAGCTTAGAGAGGGTTGACACTGAAGCTTTCTTT. Protein: CASSLERVDTEAFF. The full variable domain, completed using reference TRBV7-2 and TRBJ1-1, is GAGVSQSPSNKVTEKGKDVELRCDPISGHTALYWYRQSLGQGLEFLIYFQGNSAPDKSGLPSDRFSAERTGGSVSTLTIQRTQQEDSAVYLCASSLERVDTEAFFGQGTRLTVV.

The V gene is TRBV28, the J gene TRBJ1-2, with 11 bases matching TRBD1. J was trimmed by 3 bases and V by 3 bases; bases with no gene match: 6. Germline CDR1 MDHEN, CDR2 SYDVKM. CDR3 length equals 16 residues. The CDR3 bases are TGTGCCAGCAGTTTGGGGGACAGGGGGGAGTACTATGGCTACACCTTC. Protein: CASSLGDRGEYYGYTF.

This clonotype occurred many times. The chain uses TRBV12-3 or TRBV12-4 and TRBJ2-7; a possible D gene is TRBD1 (6 bases). The CDR3 extends over 15 amino acids. V lost 6 bases to trimming and J lost 0 bases, with 15 bases between them. In DNA, the CDR3 is TGTGCCAGCAGCCGGGGACACCCGAGCTCCTACGAGCAGTACTTC. Its translation is CASSRGHPSSYEQYF.

The gene calls are TRBV7-2 and TRBJ2-3, with 10 bases identical to TRBD2. The germline CDR1 and CDR2 sequences are SGHTA and FQGNSA. The CDR3 is 15 residues long. V was pared by 11 bases and J by 6 bases, with 14 bases of the junction left unmatched. The CDR3 region has the DNA TGTGCCGGAACCCGAAGCGGGGGGGCCTTCGATACGCAGTATTTT. Residues: CAGTRSGGAFDTQYF. The variable domain in full, with the rest retrieved from reference TRBV7-2 and TRBJ2-3, is GAGVSQSPSNKVTEKGKDVELRCDPISGHTALYWYRQSLGQGLEFLIYFQGNSAPDKSGLPSDRFSAERTGGSVSTLTIQRTQQEDSAVYLCAGTRSGGAFDTQYFGPGTRLTVL.

This clonotype came up a few times. The chain uses TRBV18 and TRBJ1-5, with D possibly matching TRBD1 (6 bases). The CDR3 consists of 16 residues. V dropped 2 bases and J dropped 2 bases, with 13 bases sitting between them. CDR1 KGHSH and CDR2 LQKENI come from the germline V gene. The CDR3: CASSPRRAGGNQPQHF. CDR3 coding DNA: TGTGCCAGCTCACCAAGGCGGGCAGGGGGCAATCAGCCCCAGCATTTT.

This clonotype was recorded a few times. DNA for the CDR3: TGTGCCAGCAGTCCCTCGACTAGCTCCCCCACAGATACGCAGTATTTT. Its protein product is CASSPSTSSPTDTQYF. This chain connects TRBV6-5 to TRBJ2-3, with 7 nucleotides matching TRBD2. V shed 5 bases and J 2 bases; nucleotides not matched to a gene: 10. The germline gives CDR1 MNHEY, CDR2 SVGAGI. The CDR3 is 16 amino acids.

This clonotype was seen a handful of times. The chain employs TRBV10-3 and TRBJ2-3, with D perhaps matching TRBD2 (6 bases). CDR1 ENHRY and CDR2 SYGVKD come from the germline V gene. The CDR3 contains 14 residues. V lost 3 bases and J lost 4, with 11 bases in between. The CDR3 sequence is CAISEFIAADTQYF. As DNA, the CDR3 is TGTGCCATCAGTGAATTTATAGCGGCAGATACGCAGTATTTT.

This clonotype was seen repeatedly, ten times or more. The V call is TRBV12-3 or TRBV12-4, the J call TRBJ1-1; TRBD1 is a possible D gene (5 bases). The V end was cut by 5 bases, the J end by 5 bases, with 15 bases between. The CDR3 spans 14 residues. CDR3 sequence (DNA): TGTGCCAGCAGTCTTAGGGGCTCGGGGACTGAAGCTTTCTTT. Amino acids: CASSLRGSGTEAFF.

V gene TRBV20-1 combines with J gene TRBJ2-7; D call uncertain. Trimming took off 3 bases at V and 1 base at J, with 7 bases between the two ends. Germline V gene data show CDR1 as DFQATT and CDR2 as SNEGSKA (reference sequence). There are 12 residues in the CDR3. CDR3 region: CSARARSYEQYF. The CDR3 nucleotides are TGCAGTGCTAGGGCGCGGTCCTACGAGCAGTACTTC.

This clonotype was recorded many times. The chain joins TRBV9 to TRBJ1-1, with 7 bases identical to TRBD1. Germline values: CDR1 SGDLS, CDR2 YYNGEE. J was trimmed by 8 bases and V by 4 bases; bases with no gene match: 8. The CDR3 length is 13 residues. CDR3: CASSRQPGGEAFF. CDR3 nucleotides: TGTGCCAGCAGCAGACAGCCAGGGGGGGAAGCTTTCTTT.

The V call is TRBV6-1, the J call TRBJ1-1; TRBD1 agrees at 8 bases. The CDR3 runs to 15 residues. Losses at the gene ends were 3 bases for V and 1 base for J; bases not matched to a gene: 4. Germline values: CDR1 MNHNS, CDR2 SASEGT. The CDR3 region is CASSDGTGGNTEAFF. As DNA, the CDR3 is TGTGCCAGCAGTGACGGGACAGGCGGGAACACTGAAGCTTTCTTT.

This clonotype was seen only a few times. CDR3 sequence: CASSLRDPVGTGTYEQYF. CDR3 coding DNA: TGCGCCAGCAGCTTACGGGATCCGGTGGGGACAGGCACCTACGAGCAGTACTTC. The chain has TRBV5-1 and TRBJ2-7; 8 bases align to TRBD1. CDR3 size: 18 residues. Trimming cost V 2 bases and J 2 bases; bases outside gene matches: 15. The germline CDR1 and CDR2 sequences are SGHRS and YFSETQ. The whole variable domain, remainder taken from reference TRBV5-1 and TRBJ2-7, is KAGVTQTPRYLIKTRGQQVTLSCSPISGHRSVSWYQQTPGQGLQFLFEYFSETQRNKGNFPGRFSGRQFSNSRSEMNVSTLELGDSALYLCASSLRDPVGTGTYEQYFGPGTRLTVT.

This rearrangement joins TRBV2 to TRBJ2-5; D is possibly TRBD2 (6 bases). CDR3 length: 15 amino acids. Trimming stripped 6 bases from V and 5 bases from J, with 19 bases between. CDR1 and CDR2 from the germline V gene are SNHLY and FYNNEI. CDR3 region: CASSPRAGGSETQYF. Written as DNA, the CDR3 is TGTGCCAGCAGCCCCCGCGCCGGGGGAAGCGAGACCCAGTACTTC.

CDR3 DNA sequence: TGCGCCAGCAGCCAAGACCGCCAGGGGAACGGGGAGCTGTTTTTT. Protein sequence: CASSQDRQGNGELFF. The chain combines TRBV4-1 with TRBJ2-2, with a possible D match to TRBD1 (6 bases). Germline loops: CDR1 MGHRA, CDR2 YSYEKL. The germline V and J ends were trimmed by 0 bases and 7 bases, with 12 bases remaining between them. This CDR3 spans 15 amino acids.

This clonotype showed up just a few times. The V gene is TRBV5-4, the J gene TRBJ2-5; D is possibly TRBD1 (6 bases). The CDR3 sequence is 16 residues long. V was shortened by 4 bases and J by 2 bases, with 18 bases between the two germline ends. Germline values: CDR1 SGHNT, CDR2 YYREEE (reference sequence). CDR3: CASSSSTGTYQETQYF. CDR3 nucleotides: TGTGCCAGCAGCAGCTCTACAGGGACCTATCAAGAGACCCAGTACTTC.

There are many counts of this clonotype. This sequence joins TRBV20-1 and TRBJ1-5, with a tentative D call TRBD1 (6 bases). This CDR3 spans 14 amino acids. With 2 bases removed from V and 4 bases from J, the gap between germline ends came to 12 bases. Germline V gene lookup returns CDR1 DFQATT and CDR2 SNEGSKA (reference sequence). The CDR3 DNA sequence: TGCAGTGCTAGAAGAGGGGACACTAATCAGCCCCAGCATTTT. Its protein is CSARRGDTNQPQHF.

This clonotype was seen a few times. This chain links TRBV7-2 with TRBJ2-1; no firm D call. The CDR3 is made up of 12 amino acids. Looked up from germline, CDR1 is SGHTA and CDR2 is FQGNSA. Trimming left V 2 bases short and J 12 bases short, with 11 bases between. CDR3 sequence: CASSLRAVRQFF. The CDR3 DNA reads as TGTGCCAGCAGCTTAAGGGCAGTAAGGCAGTTCTTC.